This T cell receptor (beta chain) was sequenced during a study of sequential checkpoint blockade in melanoma. Judged by abundance, this clone is medium-sized. Assay used: immunoSEQ multiplex PCR; TCRdb lists only in-frame clones, some missing. The sample lists about 2,700 clones, approximately 17% seen once, with about 20% in the top ten. The CDR3 is 14 residues long. Germline CDR1 reads MNHGY; CDR2 reads SAAAGT. Deletions cut 2 bases from V and 9 bases from J, with 11 bases between. Treatment indicated: randomized to nivolumab then ipilimumab (arm A) or the reverse (arm B). The chain combines TRBV6-8 with TRBJ1-6; D may be TRBD1 (5 bases). The TCR sequence derives from a human donor with melanoma. This sample comprised tumor tissue (inferred from file names), obtained from a patient given nivolumab and ipilimumab in sequence. CDR3 amino acids: CASSYGSQGSPLHF. The CDR3 coding sequence is TGTGCCAGCAGTTACGGGTCGCAGGGTTCACCCCTCCACTTT.